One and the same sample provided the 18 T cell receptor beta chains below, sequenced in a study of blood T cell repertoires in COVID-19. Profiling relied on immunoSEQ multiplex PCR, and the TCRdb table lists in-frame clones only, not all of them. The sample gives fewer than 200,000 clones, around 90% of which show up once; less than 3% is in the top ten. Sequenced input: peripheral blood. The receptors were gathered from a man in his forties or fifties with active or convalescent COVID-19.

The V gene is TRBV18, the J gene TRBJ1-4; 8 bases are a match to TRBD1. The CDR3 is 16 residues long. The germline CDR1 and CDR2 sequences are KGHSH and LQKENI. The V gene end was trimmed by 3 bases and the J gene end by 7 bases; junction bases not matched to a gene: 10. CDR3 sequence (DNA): TGTGCCAGCTCACCGGGAACAGGGGGGATAGCTGAAAAACTGTTTTTT. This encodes CASSPGTGGIAEKLFF.

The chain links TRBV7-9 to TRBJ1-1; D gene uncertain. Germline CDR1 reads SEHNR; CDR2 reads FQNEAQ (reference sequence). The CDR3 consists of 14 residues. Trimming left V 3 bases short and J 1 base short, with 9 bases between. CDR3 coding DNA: TGTGCCAGCAGCTTTGGGCTGGGGAACACTGAAGCTTTCTTT. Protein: CASSFGLGNTEAFF. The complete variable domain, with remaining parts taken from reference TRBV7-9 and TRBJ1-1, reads DTGVSQNPRHKITKRGQNVTFRCDPISEHNRLYWYRQTLGQGPEFLTYFQNEAQLEKSRLLSDRFSAERPKGSFSTLEIQRTEQGDSAMYLCASSFGLGNTEAFFGQGTRLTVV.

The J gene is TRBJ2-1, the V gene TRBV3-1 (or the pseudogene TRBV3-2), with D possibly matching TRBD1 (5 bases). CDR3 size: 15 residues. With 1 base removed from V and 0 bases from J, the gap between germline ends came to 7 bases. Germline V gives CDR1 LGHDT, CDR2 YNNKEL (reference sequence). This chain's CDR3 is CASSQGGLSYNEQFF. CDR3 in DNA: TGTGCCAGCAGCCAAGGGGGCCTCTCCTACAATGAGCAGTTCTTC.

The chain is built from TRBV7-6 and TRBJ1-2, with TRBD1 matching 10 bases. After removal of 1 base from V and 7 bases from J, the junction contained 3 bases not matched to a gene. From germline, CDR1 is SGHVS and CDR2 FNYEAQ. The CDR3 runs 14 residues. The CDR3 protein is CASSLGQGAGGYTF. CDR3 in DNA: TGTGCCAGCAGCTTAGGACAGGGGGCTGGTGGCTACACCTTC.

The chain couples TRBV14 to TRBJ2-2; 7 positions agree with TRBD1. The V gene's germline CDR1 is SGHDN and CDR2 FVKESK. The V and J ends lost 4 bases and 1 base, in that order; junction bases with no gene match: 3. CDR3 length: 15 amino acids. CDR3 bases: TGTGCCAGCAGCCCCCGGGACAGGAACACCGGGGAGCTGTTTTTT. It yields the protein CASSPRDRNTGELFF.

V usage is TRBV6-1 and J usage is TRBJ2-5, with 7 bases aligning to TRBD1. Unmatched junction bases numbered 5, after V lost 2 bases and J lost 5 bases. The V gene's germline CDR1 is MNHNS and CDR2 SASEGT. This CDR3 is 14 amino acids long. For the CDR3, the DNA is TGTGCCAGCAGTGAAACAGGGGCGGTGGAGACCCAGTACTTC. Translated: CASSETGAVETQYF.

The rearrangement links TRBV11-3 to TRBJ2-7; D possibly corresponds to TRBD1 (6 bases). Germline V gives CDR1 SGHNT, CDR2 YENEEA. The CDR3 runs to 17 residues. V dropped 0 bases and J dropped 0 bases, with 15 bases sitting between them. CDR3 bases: TGTGCCAGCAGCTTAGAGTGGTTAGGGGACAACTCCTACGAGCAGTACTTC. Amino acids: CASSLEWLGDNSYEQYF.

As DNA, the CDR3 is TGCGCCAGCAGCCAGGGGGGGCGGACAGGGGCCTATGAGCAGTTCTTC. Encoded protein: CASSQGGRTGAYEQFF. The chain has TRBV4-1 and TRBJ2-1, with TRBD1 matching 9 bases. The CDR3 covers 16 residues. J lost 8 bases, V lost 3 bases, and 11 bases had no gene match. Germline CDR1 MGHRA, CDR2 YSYEKL.

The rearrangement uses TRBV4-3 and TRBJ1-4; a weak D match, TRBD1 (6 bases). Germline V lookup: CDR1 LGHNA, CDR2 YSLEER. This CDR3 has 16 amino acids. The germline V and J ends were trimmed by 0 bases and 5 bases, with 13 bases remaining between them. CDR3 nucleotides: TGCGCCAGCAGCCAAGATCAAGCAGGGGAGAATGAAAAACTGTTTTTT. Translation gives CASSQDQAGENEKLFF.

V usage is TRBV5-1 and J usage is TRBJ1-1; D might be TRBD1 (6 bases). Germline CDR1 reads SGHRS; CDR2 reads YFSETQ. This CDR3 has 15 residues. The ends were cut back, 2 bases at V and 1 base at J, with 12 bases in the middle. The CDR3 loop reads CASSLAGEENTEAFF. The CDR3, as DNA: TGCGCCAGCAGCTTAGCAGGGGAAGAGAACACTGAAGCTTTCTTT.

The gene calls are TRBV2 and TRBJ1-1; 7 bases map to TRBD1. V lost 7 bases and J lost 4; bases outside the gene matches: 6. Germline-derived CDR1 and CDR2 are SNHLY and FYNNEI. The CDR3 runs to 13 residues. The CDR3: CASKRQGGTEAFF. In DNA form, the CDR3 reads TGTGCCAGCAAACGACAGGGTGGCACTGAAGCTTTCTTT.

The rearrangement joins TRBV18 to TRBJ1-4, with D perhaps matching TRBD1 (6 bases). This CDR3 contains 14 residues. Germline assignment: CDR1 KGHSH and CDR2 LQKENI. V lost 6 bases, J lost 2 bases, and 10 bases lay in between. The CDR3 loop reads CASSNRDTNEKLFF. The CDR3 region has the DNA TGTGCCAGCTCGAACAGGGACACTAATGAAAAACTGTTTTTT.

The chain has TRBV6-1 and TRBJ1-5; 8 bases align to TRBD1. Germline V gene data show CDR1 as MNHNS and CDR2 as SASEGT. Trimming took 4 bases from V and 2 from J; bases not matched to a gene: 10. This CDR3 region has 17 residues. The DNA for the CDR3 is TGTGCCAGCAGTGCCACGCAGGGGGCGTCGGGCAATCAGCCCCAGCATTTT. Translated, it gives CASSATQGASGNQPQHF.

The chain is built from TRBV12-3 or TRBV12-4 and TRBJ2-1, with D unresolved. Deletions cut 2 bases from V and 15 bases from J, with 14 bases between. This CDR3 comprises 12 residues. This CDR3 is CASSLTLIYRFF. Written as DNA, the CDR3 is TGTGCCAGCAGTTTAACGCTTATCTACAGGTTCTTC.

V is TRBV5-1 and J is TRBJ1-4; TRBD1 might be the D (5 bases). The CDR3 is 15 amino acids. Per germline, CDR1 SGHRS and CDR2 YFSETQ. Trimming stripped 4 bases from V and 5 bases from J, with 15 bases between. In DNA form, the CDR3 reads TGCGCCAGCAGCACTCTTTCAGGGTCCAATGAAAAACTGTTTTTT. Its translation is CASSTLSGSNEKLFF.

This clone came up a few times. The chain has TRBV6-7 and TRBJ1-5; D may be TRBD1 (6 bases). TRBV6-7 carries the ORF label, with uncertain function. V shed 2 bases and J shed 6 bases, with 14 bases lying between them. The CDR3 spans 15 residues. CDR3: CASSYRGARGQPQHF. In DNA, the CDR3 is TGTGCCAGCAGTTACCGGGGGGCACGGGGTCAGCCCCAGCATTTT.

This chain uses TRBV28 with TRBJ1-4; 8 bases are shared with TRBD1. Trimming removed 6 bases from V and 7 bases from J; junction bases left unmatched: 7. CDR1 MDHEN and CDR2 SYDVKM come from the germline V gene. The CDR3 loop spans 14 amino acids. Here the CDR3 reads CASRTGGVGEKLFF. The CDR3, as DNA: TGTGCCAGCAGAACAGGGGGAGTGGGTGAAAAACTGTTTTTT.

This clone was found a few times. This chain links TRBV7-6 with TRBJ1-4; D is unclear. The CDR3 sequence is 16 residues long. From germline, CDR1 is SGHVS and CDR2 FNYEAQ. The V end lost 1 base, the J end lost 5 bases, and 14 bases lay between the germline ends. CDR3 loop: CASSLVPTGGNEKLFF. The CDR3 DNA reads TGTGCCAGCAGCTTAGTACCCACCGGAGGGAATGAAAAACTGTTTTTT. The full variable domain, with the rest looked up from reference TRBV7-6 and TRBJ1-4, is GAGVSQSPRYKVTKRGQDVALRCDPISGHVSLYWYRQALGQGPEFLTYFNYEAQQDKSGLPNDRFSAERPEGSISTLTIQRTEQRDSAMYRCASSLVPTGGNEKLFFGSGTQLSVL.